This record concerns one T cell receptor beta chain sequence. Regarding time point: pre-treatment baseline. Patients had no prior systemic cancer treatment, immunosuppressants or other active cancers. The sample comes from a study of blood T cell dynamics during melanoma immunotherapy. Method: immunoSEQ multiplex PCR; TCRdb's copy keeps in-frame clones and lacks some. The table includes under 8,000 clones, less than 85% detected once. Trimming cost V 4 bases and J 8 bases, with 12 bases left between them. There are 13 residues in the CDR3. CDR1 and CDR2 (germline): SGHDT, YYEEEE. The chain has TRBV5-6 and TRBJ1-4; D unresolved. This specimen consisted of blood, obtained from a patient treated with checkpoint blockade. This TCR came from a human donor with melanoma. The CDR3 sequence: CASSPGRREKLFF. Written as DNA, the CDR3 is TGTGCCAGCAGCCCCGGTAGGAGGGAAAAACTGTTTTTT.